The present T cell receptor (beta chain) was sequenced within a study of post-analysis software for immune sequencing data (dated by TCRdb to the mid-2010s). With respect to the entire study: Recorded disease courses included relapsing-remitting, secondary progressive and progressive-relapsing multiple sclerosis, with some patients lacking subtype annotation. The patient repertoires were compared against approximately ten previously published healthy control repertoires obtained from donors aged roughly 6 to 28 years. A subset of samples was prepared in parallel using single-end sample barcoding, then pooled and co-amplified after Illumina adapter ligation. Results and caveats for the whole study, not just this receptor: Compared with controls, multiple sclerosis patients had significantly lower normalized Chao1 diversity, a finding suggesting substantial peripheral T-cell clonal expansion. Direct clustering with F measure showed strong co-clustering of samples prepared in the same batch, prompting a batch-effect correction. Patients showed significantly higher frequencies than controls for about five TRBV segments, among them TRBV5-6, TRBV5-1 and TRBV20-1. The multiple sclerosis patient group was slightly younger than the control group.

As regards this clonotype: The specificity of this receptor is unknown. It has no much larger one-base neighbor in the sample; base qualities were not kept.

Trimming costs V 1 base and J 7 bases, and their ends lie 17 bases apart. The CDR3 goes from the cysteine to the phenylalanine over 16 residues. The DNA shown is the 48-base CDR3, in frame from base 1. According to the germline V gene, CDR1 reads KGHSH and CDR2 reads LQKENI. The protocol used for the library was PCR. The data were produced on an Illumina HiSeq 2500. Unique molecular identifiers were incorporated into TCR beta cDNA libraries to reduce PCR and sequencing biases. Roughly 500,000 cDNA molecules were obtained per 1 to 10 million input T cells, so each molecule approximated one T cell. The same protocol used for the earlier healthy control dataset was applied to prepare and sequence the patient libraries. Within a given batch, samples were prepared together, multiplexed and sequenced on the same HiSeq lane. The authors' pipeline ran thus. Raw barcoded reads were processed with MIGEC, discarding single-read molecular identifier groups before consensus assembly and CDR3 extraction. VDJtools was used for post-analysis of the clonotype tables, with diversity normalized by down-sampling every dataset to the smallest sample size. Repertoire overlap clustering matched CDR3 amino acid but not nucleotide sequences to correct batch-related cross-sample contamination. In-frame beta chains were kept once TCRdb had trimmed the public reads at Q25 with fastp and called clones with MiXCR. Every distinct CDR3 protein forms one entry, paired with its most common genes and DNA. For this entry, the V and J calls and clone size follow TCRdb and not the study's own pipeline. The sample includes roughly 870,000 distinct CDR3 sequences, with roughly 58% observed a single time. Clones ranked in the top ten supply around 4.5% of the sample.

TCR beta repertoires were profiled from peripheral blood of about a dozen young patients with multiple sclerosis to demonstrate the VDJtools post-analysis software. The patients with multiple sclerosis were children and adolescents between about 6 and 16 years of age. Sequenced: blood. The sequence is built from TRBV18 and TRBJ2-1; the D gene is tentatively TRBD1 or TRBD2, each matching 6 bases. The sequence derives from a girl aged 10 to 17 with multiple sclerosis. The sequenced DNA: TGTGCCAGCTCACCACGCCTGGGGGGCGCATCAAATGAGCAGTTCTTC. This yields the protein CASSPRLGGASNEQFF.